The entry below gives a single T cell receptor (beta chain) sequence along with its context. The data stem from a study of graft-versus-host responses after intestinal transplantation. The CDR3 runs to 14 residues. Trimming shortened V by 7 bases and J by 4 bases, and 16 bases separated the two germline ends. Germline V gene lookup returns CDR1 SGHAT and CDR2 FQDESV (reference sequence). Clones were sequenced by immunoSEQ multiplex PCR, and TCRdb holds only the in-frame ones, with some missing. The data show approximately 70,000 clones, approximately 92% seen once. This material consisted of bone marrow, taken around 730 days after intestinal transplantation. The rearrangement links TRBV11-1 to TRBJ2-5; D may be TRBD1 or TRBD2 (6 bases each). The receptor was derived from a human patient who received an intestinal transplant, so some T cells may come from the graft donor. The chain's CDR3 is CASKLAGEAETQYF. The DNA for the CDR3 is TGTGCCAGCAAGCTAGCAGGGGAGGCAGAGACCCAGTACTTC.